This TCR beta chain was recovered during a study of T cell responses to AZD1222 COVID-19 vaccine. Study-level points and caveats: Spike-specific TCR breadth and depth rose after two AZD1222 doses.

V lost 3 bases and J 4 bases, leaving 12 bases between the germline ends. The CDR3 runs 15 residues. Germline CDR1 and CDR2: LNHDA and SQIVND (reference sequence). Data came from immunoSEQ multiplex PCR; TCRdb stores just in-frame clones and leaves some out. The sample lists 110,000 to 150,000 clones, 80% to 90% seen once, with 8% in the top ten. A word on this clone: Its cognate antigen is unknown.

The TCR was taken from an adult in good health. This sample comprised peripheral blood, obtained on day 0 of AZD1222 vaccination. This chain links TRBV19 with TRBJ2-2; D is uncertain. CDR3 residues: CASSIGILGTGELFF. CDR3 in DNA: TGTGCCAGTAGTATCGGTATCTTGGGCACCGGGGAGCTGTTTTTT.